This TCR beta chain emerged from a study of shared clonotypes between healthy human individuals. Study-level results: Sorted-subset sequencing was shown by rarefaction to be incomplete despite large depth.

About this clone: What it binds is not known.

Replicate sorted-subset PCRs were loaded with approximately 200 ng DNA, roughly 33,000 T cell genomes. Produced via immunoSEQ multiplex PCR; TCRdb's table is partial and in-frame only. The sample has more than 900,000 clones, approximately 78% seen once; the top ten hold around 0.6%. The CDR3 spans 15 residues. Germline V CDR1 and CDR2: SGHRS, YFSETQ. Trimming took 4 bases from V and 6 from J; bases not matched to a gene: 8. The V call is TRBV5-1, the J call TRBJ2-2; 8 bases map to TRBD1. The receptor's source is a young man in good health. Some clones in this sample may be carry-over from other donors' samples. The sample consisted of memory CD4+ T cells from PBMCs. Subset in this sample: CD45RA-negative fraction. The CDR3 DNA follows: TGCGCCAGCAGCGCAAGGACAGGGACCGCCGGGGAGCTGTTTTTT. This codes for CASSARTGTAGELFF.